A single sample is the source of the 13 T cell receptor beta chains below, sequenced in a study of blood T cell repertoires in COVID-19. Libraries were prepared by immunoSEQ multiplex PCR; TCRdb keeps only in-frame clonotypes and omits some of them. The sample holds about 300,000 clones, around 80% seen once. Sequencing was carried out using peripheral blood. The receptors here all came from a woman between 45 and 65 years old with acute or convalescent COVID-19.

The rearrangement joins TRBV2 to TRBJ2-5; 9 bases are shared with TRBD2. V was pared by 6 bases and J by 1 base, with 3 bases of the junction left unmatched. The V gene's germline CDR1 is SNHLY and CDR2 FYNNEI. The CDR3 has 14 amino acids. The CDR3 sequence is CASRERGAQETQYF. DNA of the CDR3: TGTGCCAGCAGGGAGCGGGGGGCCCAAGAGACCCAGTACTTC.

This clone was recorded a few times. This rearrangement joins TRBV7-2 to TRBJ2-5; 8 bases map to TRBD1. The ends lost 4 bases at V and 1 base at J; junction bases unmatched: 2. This CDR3 comprises 14 residues. The germline CDR1 and CDR2 sequences are SGHTA and FQGNSA. The CDR3 protein is CASSSDRVQETQYF. DNA for the CDR3: TGTGCCAGCAGCTCGGACAGGGTCCAAGAGACCCAGTACTTC. Using reference TRBV7-2 and TRBJ2-5 for the parts outside the CDR3, the full variable domain is GAGVSQSPSNKVTEKGKDVELRCDPISGHTALYWYRQSLGQGLEFLIYFQGNSAPDKSGLPSDRFSAERTGGSVSTLTIQRTQQEDSAVYLCASSSDRVQETQYFGPGTRLLVL.

The rearrangement links TRBV4-3 to TRBJ2-5, with TRBD2 matching 8 bases. Germline V CDR1 and CDR2: LGHNA, YSLEER. The J segment lost 5 bases and the V segment lost 0 bases, leaving 17 bases of the junction unmatched. This CDR3 has 19 residues. The CDR3, as DNA: TGCGCCAGCAGCCAAGACCGGGTGGGCAGCGGGAGAGCGGGCGAGACCCAGTACTTC. It is translated as CASSQDRVGSGRAGETQYF.

This clone was found once. This chain joins TRBV19 and TRBJ1-1; 8 bases fit TRBD1. Losses at the gene ends were 10 bases for V and 1 base for J; bases not matched to a gene: 5. There are 13 residues in the CDR3. The germline gives CDR1 LNHDA, CDR2 SQIVND (reference sequence). CDR3 region: CATAGQENTEAFF. CDR3 sequence (DNA): TGTGCCACGGCGGGACAGGAGAACACTGAAGCTTTCTTT.

The DNA for the CDR3 is TGTGCCATCAGAGGTGACAGTCGGGAAAAACTGTTTTTT. The encoded protein is CAIRGDSREKLFF. The V call is TRBV10-3, the J call TRBJ1-4; tentative D call: TRBD1 (5 bases). The CDR3 runs to 13 residues. V lost 6 bases, J lost 8 bases, and 13 bases lay in between. Germline CDR1 ENHRY, CDR2 SYGVKD.

This clone was counted once. J is TRBJ2-5 and V is TRBV6-1, with 7 bases identical to TRBD1. Trimming at V came to 2 bases and at J to 2 bases, leaving 2 bases not matched to a gene. The CDR3 extends over 14 amino acids. Per the germline V gene, CDR1 is MNHNS and CDR2 is SASEGT. The CDR3 is CASSELDRQETQYF. The CDR3 nucleotides read TGTGCCAGCAGTGAACTGGACAGGCAAGAGACCCAGTACTTC.

This chain connects TRBV29-1 to TRBJ2-3, with 7 positions matching TRBD2. J lost 2 bases, V lost 4 bases, and 6 bases had no gene match. This CDR3 has 14 residues. CDR1 SQVTM and CDR2 ANQGSEA come from the germline V gene. CDR3 region: CSVGAGVDTDTQYF. CDR3 DNA: TGCAGCGTTGGGGCGGGAGTTGACACAGATACGCAGTATTTT.

The chain carries TRBV6-2 or TRBV6-3 and TRBJ2-2; 8 bases are shared with TRBD1. The V and J ends lost 6 bases and 6 bases, in that order; junction bases with no gene match: 6. Germline V gene sequence: CDR1 MNHEY, CDR2 SVGEGT. CDR3 length equals 14 residues. This CDR3 reads CASSRGQGSGELFF. The CDR3 nucleotides are TGTGCCAGCAGCCGCGGACAGGGCTCCGGGGAGCTGTTTTTT.

The V gene is TRBV19, the J gene TRBJ1-5; D gene ambiguous. The CDR3 sequence is 14 residues long. The V end was cut by 5 bases, the J end by 3 bases, with 11 bases between. Germline values: CDR1 LNHDA, CDR2 SQIVND (reference sequence). The DNA for the CDR3 is TGTGCCAGTAGTTTCTACAGCTCCAATCAGCCCCAGCATTTT. Its translation is CASSFYSSNQPQHF.

The rearrangement links TRBV11-3 to TRBJ2-2, with D unresolved. V dropped 2 bases and J dropped 6 bases, with 7 bases sitting between them. Per germline, CDR1 SGHNT and CDR2 YENEEA. The length of the CDR3 is 13 residues. For the CDR3, the DNA is TGTGCCAGCAGCTTACTAGGTCCCGGGGAGCTGTTTTTT. Protein sequence: CASSLLGPGELFF. Looking up the rest from reference TRBV11-3 and TRBJ2-2 gives the full variable domain: EAGVVQSPRYKIIEKKQPVAFWCNPISGHNTLYWYLQNLGQGPELLIRYENEEAVDDSQLPKDRFSAERLKGVDSTLKIQPAELGDSAVYLCASSLLGPGELFFGEGSRLTVL.

The J gene is TRBJ1-1, the V gene TRBV12-3 or TRBV12-4; no reliable D call. V shed 1 base and J shed 6 bases, with 9 bases lying between them. The CDR3 loop spans 13 amino acids. CDR3 nucleotides: TGTGCCAGCAGTTTAGGAGGGTACGCTGAAGCTTTCTTT. Translation gives CASSLGGYAEAFF.

The V gene is TRBV19, the J gene TRBJ2-1; no clear D. The CDR3 extends over 12 amino acids. Trimming took off 5 bases at V and 8 bases at J, with 10 bases between the two ends. CDR1 LNHDA and CDR2 SQIVND come from the germline V gene (reference sequence). The DNA of the CDR3 is TGTGCCAGTAGTCAAGACTTCTATGAGCAGTTCTTC. This sequence encodes CASSQDFYEQFF.

J is TRBJ2-6 and V is TRBV23-1, with no clear D. TRBV23-1 qualifies as an ORF whose function is uncertain. This CDR3 has 13 amino acids. V lost 11 bases, J lost 0 bases, and 8 bases lay in between. This chain's CDR3 is CAVTPSGANVLTF. The CDR3 DNA reads as TGCGCCGTAACACCCTCTGGGGCCAACGTCCTGACTTTC.